The 21 T cell receptor beta chains given below trace back to one sample, sequenced in a study of cytomegalovirus exposure and HLA in healthy donors. Generated by immunoSEQ multiplex PCR, the TCRdb table keeps only in-frame clones and is missing some. The repertoire includes roughly 77,000 clones, 85% to 95% of them detected once, and more than 0.6% sits in the top ten. Sequencing was carried out using PBMCs. These receptors originate from a woman aged 18-29 years in good health and CMV-seronegative.

The chain recombines TRBV5-1 with TRBJ2-1, with TRBD2 matching 14 bases. Trimming removed 6 bases from V and 8 bases from J; junction bases left unmatched: 10. The CDR3 is 16 amino acids. Germline V lookup: CDR1 SGHRS, CDR2 YFSETQ. The CDR3 here is CASMEGLAGVWDEQFF. Here the CDR3 DNA reads TGCGCCAGCATGGAGGGACTAGCGGGAGTTTGGGATGAGCAGTTCTTC.

The rearrangement joins TRBV7-2 to TRBJ1-2; D is perhaps TRBD1 (6 bases). V was cut by 8 bases and J by 5 bases, with 15 bases left in between. This CDR3 has 13 residues. Germline CDR1 reads SGHTA; CDR2 reads FQGNSA. The CDR3 DNA reads as TGTGCCAGCGAGGGGGGGGGCAGATATGGCTACACCTTC. Amino acids: CASEGGGRYGYTF. Together with reference TRBV7-2 and TRBJ1-2, the CDR3 gives the full variable domain: GAGVSQSPSNKVTEKGKDVELRCDPISGHTALYWYRQSLGQGLEFLIYFQGNSAPDKSGLPSDRFSAERTGGSVSTLTIQRTQQEDSAVYLCASEGGGRYGYTFGSGTRLTVV.

V and J are TRBV5-1 and TRBJ1-2; a weak D match, TRBD1 (6 bases). This CDR3 spans 12 amino acids. V was cut by 6 bases and J by 4 bases, with 10 bases left in between. Germline V gene data show CDR1 as SGHRS and CDR2 as YFSETQ. CDR3 bases: TGCGCCAGCACCAGGGGCGGCTATGGCTACACCTTC. Translated: CASTRGGYGYTF.

This clone is a singleton in its sample. The same CDR3 arises from other DNA sequences in this sample as well. The J gene is TRBJ2-7, the V gene TRBV11-2; weak D call: TRBD1 (6 bases). The germline V gene has CDR1 SGHAT and CDR2 FQNNGV. The CDR3 is made up of 14 amino acids. The V end was cut by 4 bases, the J end by 4 bases, with 14 bases between. The CDR3 region has the DNA TGTGCCAGCAGCTCGGGACAAGGGGCTTACGAGCAGTACTTC. Translated, it gives CASSSGQGAYEQYF.

CDR3 nucleotide sequence: TGTGCCAGCAGCTCCCGGGACAGCTCCTACGAGCAGTACTTC. This codes for CASSSRDSSYEQYF. The V gene is TRBV7-8, the J gene TRBJ2-7, with TRBD1 matching 7 bases. V was clipped by 4 bases and J by 0 bases; unmatched bases: 3. The germline V gene encodes CDR1 SGHVS and CDR2 FQNEAQ. CDR3 length: 14 amino acids.

V is TRBV18 and J is TRBJ2-5; 11 bases are shared with TRBD1. Germline V CDR1 and CDR2: KGHSH, LQKENI. Trimming took 3 bases from V and 5 from J; bases not matched to a gene: 2. This CDR3 contains 14 residues. The CDR3 DNA reads as TGTGCCAGCTCACCCGGGACAGGGGGTGAGACCCAGTACTTC. The encoded protein is CASSPGTGGETQYF.

The genes are TRBV28 and TRBJ2-7; 12 positions agree with TRBD2. CDR3 size: 16 residues. Germline CDR1 reads MDHEN; CDR2 reads SYDVKM. Trimming at V came to 2 bases and at J to 2 bases, leaving 4 bases not matched to a gene. The CDR3 here is CASSLDTSGRPYEQYF. In nucleotides, the CDR3 is TGTGCCAGCAGTTTAGATACTAGCGGGAGGCCCTACGAGCAGTACTTC.

The chain uses TRBV18 and TRBJ1-1, with TRBD1 identical over 8 bases. Unmatched junction bases numbered 10, after V lost 2 bases and J lost 8 bases. The CDR3 runs to 15 residues. Germline CDR1 KGHSH, CDR2 LQKENI. CDR3 residues: CASSPFGDRGTEAFF. The DNA for the CDR3 is TGTGCCAGCTCACCATTCGGAGACAGGGGAACCGAAGCTTTCTTT.

About this clone itself: Other nucleotide sequences from this sample produce the same CDR3. The chain has TRBV5-1 and TRBJ2-5; 7 nucleotides line up with TRBD2. Germline CDR1 and CDR2: SGHRS and YFSETQ. Unmatched junction bases numbered 0, after V lost 0 bases and J lost 4 bases. This CDR3 comprises 13 residues. CDR3 in amino acids: CASSLAGGETQYF. For the CDR3, the DNA is TGCGCCAGCAGCTTGGCGGGAGGAGAGACCCAGTACTTC.

The rearrangement uses TRBV9 and TRBJ1-2, with D possibly TRBD1 on 6 matching bases. V was cut by 2 bases and J by 4 bases, with 15 bases left in between. CDR1 SGDLS and CDR2 YYNGEE come from the germline V gene. The CDR3 has 15 amino acids. CDR3 nucleotides: TGTGCCAGCAGCGTTGGAGAGCAGGGGTTCTATGGCTACACCTTC. This encodes CASSVGEQGFYGYTF.

The chain links TRBV9 to TRBJ2-1, with 7 bases matching TRBD2. The CDR3 runs to 15 residues. V gave up 7 bases and J gave up 1 base; unmatched junction bases: 8. Germline CDR1 SGDLS, CDR2 YYNGEE. CDR3 amino acids: CASAAPSGSYNEQFF. CDR3 DNA: TGTGCCAGCGCCGCCCCTAGCGGTTCCTACAATGAGCAGTTCTTC.

V and J are TRBV19 and TRBJ2-1; 12 nucleotides align to TRBD2. This CDR3 has 18 amino acids. After removal of 1 base from V and 4 bases from J, the junction contained 8 bases not matched to a gene. The germline V gene has CDR1 LNHDA and CDR2 SQIVND (reference sequence). CDR3 protein: CASSIATVTSGRYNEQFF. Here the CDR3 DNA reads TGTGCCAGTAGTATAGCTACCGTGACTAGCGGGAGATACAATGAGCAGTTCTTC.

V is TRBV9 and J is TRBJ2-2, with 7 bases matching TRBD2. With V trimmed by 4 bases and J by 7 bases, 7 bases remained unmatched. Germline CDR1 reads SGDLS; CDR2 reads YYNGEE. The CDR3 is 14 residues long. The CDR3 loop reads CASSLLAGVGELFF. The DNA of the CDR3 is TGTGCCAGCAGCCTCCTCGCGGGAGTCGGGGAGCTGTTTTTT.

This rearrangement joins TRBV5-1 to TRBJ1-6; 10 bases agree with TRBD1. Trimming cost V 4 bases and J 7 bases; bases outside gene matches: 5. Germline V CDR1 and CDR2: SGHRS, YFSETQ. CDR3 length: 15 residues. The CDR3 loop reads CASSRTGGYNSPLHF. The CDR3 DNA reads TGCGCCAGCAGCAGGACAGGGGGTTACAATTCACCCCTCCACTTT.

The chain combines TRBV27 with TRBJ2-1; 8 positions agree with TRBD1. The CDR3 totals 15 residues. CDR1 is MNHEY and CDR2 is SMNVEV in the germline V gene (reference sequence). V lost 6 bases, J lost 6 bases, and 10 bases stayed unmatched. CDR3 coding DNA: TGTGCCAGCAGCATACCCGGGACAGGAGCCAATGAGCAGTTCTTC. Translating it yields CASSIPGTGANEQFF.

The genes are TRBV7-9 and TRBJ2-7, with D perhaps matching TRBD2 (6 bases). Trimming removed 4 bases from V and 2 bases from J, with 9 bases in between. CDR1 is SEHNR, CDR2 FQNEAQ, per germline (reference sequence). CDR3 size: 13 residues. In nucleotides, the CDR3 is TGTGCCAGCAGCTCCGGAGGGCCCTACGAGCAGTACTTC. This encodes CASSSGGPYEQYF.

The chain recombines TRBV4-3 with TRBJ2-3, with D possibly TRBD2 on 5 matching bases. The V gene's germline CDR1 is LGHNA and CDR2 YSLEER. This CDR3 contains 13 residues. V was cut by 0 bases and J by 8 bases, with 9 bases left in between. The DNA of the CDR3 is TGCGCCAGCAGCCAAGATAGCGATGGTACGCAGTATTTT. Residues: CASSQDSDGTQYF.

The gene calls are TRBV9 and TRBJ2-1, with 11 bases fitting TRBD2. CDR3 length: 15 amino acids. Germline loops: CDR1 SGDLS, CDR2 YYNGEE. V trimming: 7 bases; J trimming: 4 bases; junction bases outside the gene matches: 7. CDR3 bases: TGTGCCAGCGACCCTAGCGGGGGGCCTTACAATGAGCAGTTCTTC. This codes for CASDPSGGPYNEQFF.

V and J are TRBV27 and TRBJ1-2; D is uncertain. CDR1 MNHEY and CDR2 SMNVEV come from the germline V gene (reference sequence). The V and J ends lost 3 bases and 0 bases respectively, with 8 bases between them. The CDR3 has 14 residues. CDR3 sequence: CASSFRQANYGYTF. DNA of the CDR3: TGTGCCAGCAGTTTTCGGCAGGCTAACTATGGCTACACCTTC.

The CDR3 sequence is CASSEEAGGPRDTQYF. CDR3 coding DNA: TGCGCCAGCAGTGAGGAGGCGGGAGGGCCGAGAGATACGCAGTATTTT. This rearrangement joins TRBV10-1 to TRBJ2-3, with 9 bases fitting TRBD2. The CDR3 is made up of 16 amino acids. Germline assignment: CDR1 WNHNN and CDR2 SYGVQD (reference sequence). V dropped 2 bases and J dropped 5; count of bases not matched to a gene: 8.

In DNA form, the CDR3 reads TGCGCCAGCAGCTTTTTAGCGGGGAGCTCCTACGAGCAGTACTTC. Residues: CASSFLAGSSYEQYF. The chain carries TRBV5-1 and TRBJ2-7; 8 nucleotides agree with TRBD2. The CDR3 contains 15 residues. V lost 2 bases, J lost 0 bases, and 4 bases stayed unmatched. In germline, CDR1 is SGHRS, CDR2 YFSETQ.